Shown below are 27 T cell receptor beta chains from a single sample sequenced in a study of identical twins. TCRdb ran MiXCR on the 5' RACE reads and lists one entry per CDR3 protein. The sample includes some 710,000 distinct CDR3 sequences, 6.1% of them seen just once. Input material: naive T cells sorted from blood. The receptors were sampled from a man aged 18 to 30 in good health.

This clonotype was counted many times. This rearrangement joins TRBV10-3 to TRBJ2-2, with D possibly being TRBD1 or TRBD2 (5 bases each). This CDR3 has 16 amino acids. V was clipped by 3 bases and J by 5 bases, with 16 bases between them. In germline, CDR1 is ENHRY, CDR2 SYGVKD. The CDR3 reads CAISERDPALTGELFF. DNA of the CDR3: TGTGCCATCAGTGAAAGGGACCCGGCGTTGACCGGGGAGCTGTTTTTT.

The V and J genes are TRBV29-1 and TRBJ1-2, with a possible D match to TRBD1 (5 bases). In germline, CDR1 is SQVTM, CDR2 ANQGSEA. CDR3 length equals 15 residues. V shed 0 bases and J shed 8 bases, with 19 bases lying between them. CDR3 coding DNA: TGCAGCGTTGAAGATACGACGGGGACGTCGCAGGGCTACACCTTC. Residues: CSVEDTTGTSQGYTF.

This clonotype has ten or more counts. The chain couples TRBV6-2 or TRBV6-3 to TRBJ2-7; maybe TRBD2 (7 bases). Trimming removed 11 bases at V and 6 bases at J, with 14 bases between. CDR3 size: 11 residues. CDR1 is MNHEY, CDR2 SVGEGT, per germline. The CDR3 here is CASWGGREQYF. Here the CDR3 DNA reads TGTGCCTCCTGGGGGGGGCGCGAGCAGTACTTC.

The chain employs TRBV5-6 and TRBJ2-3; a weak D match, TRBD2 (5 bases). In germline, CDR1 is SGHDT, CDR2 YYEEEE. The CDR3 runs to 13 residues. The V gene lost 4 bases and the J gene lost 6 bases, with 12 bases spanning the gap. The CDR3 DNA reads as TGTGCCAGCAGCGGACTTCTAGGGGATACGCAGTATTTT. Translating gives CASSGLLGDTQYF.

In its sample, this clonotype was seen many times. The chain recombines TRBV5-1 with TRBJ2-3; perhaps TRBD1 as D (5 bases). The length of the CDR3 is 13 residues. The germline gives CDR1 SGHRS, CDR2 YFSETQ. Trimming shortened V by 6 bases and J by 5 bases, and 13 bases separated the two germline ends. CDR3: CASTLGPQDTQYF. The CDR3 nucleotides are TGCGCCAGCACTTTGGGGCCCCAAGATACGCAGTATTTT. Drawing the rest from reference TRBV5-1 and TRBJ2-3, the complete variable domain is KAGVTQTPRYLIKTRGQQVTLSCSPISGHRSVSWYQQTPGQGLQFLFEYFSETQRNKGNFPGRFSGRQFSNSRSEMNVSTLELGDSALYLCASTLGPQDTQYFGPGTRLTVL.

This clonotype has ten or more counts. V gene TRBV5-5 combines with J gene TRBJ1-2; TRBD1 aligns across 7 bases. This CDR3 is 15 amino acids long. The germline V gene has CDR1 SGHKS and CDR2 YYEKEE (reference sequence). The ends lost 2 bases at V and 4 bases at J; junction bases unmatched: 8. CDR3 bases: TGTGCCAGCAGCTTATCGGGACAGACGATCTATGGCTACACCTTC. Translation: CASSLSGQTIYGYTF.

V is TRBV4-1 and J is TRBJ1-6; D perhaps matches TRBD1 (6 bases). V lost 1 base and J 3 bases, leaving 10 bases between the germline ends. The CDR3 spans 16 residues. The germline V gene encodes CDR1 MGHRA and CDR2 YSYEKL. CDR3: CASSQARGNYNSPLHF. Written as DNA, the CDR3 is TGCGCCAGCAGCCAAGCCAGGGGAAACTATAATTCACCCCTCCACTTT.

J is TRBJ2-7 and V is TRBV15; 9 positions agree with TRBD1. CDR3 length equals 15 residues. Germline V gives CDR1 LNHNV, CDR2 YYDKDF (reference sequence). V shed 0 bases, J shed 5 bases, and the junction held 5 bases outside the gene matches. CDR3 amino acids: CATSRDLGTGNEQYV. In DNA, the CDR3 is TGTGCCACCAGCAGAGATCTAGGGACAGGGAACGAGCAGTACGTC.

The chain joins TRBV28 to TRBJ2-7; D call uncertain. The CDR3 runs to 11 residues. The V gene's germline CDR1 is MDHEN and CDR2 SYDVKM. Between the trimmed V and J ends, which lost 5 bases and 6 bases, there was a span of 8 bases. The CDR3 protein is CASSLEFEQYF. The CDR3 DNA sequence: TGTGCCAGCAGTCTAGAATTCGAGCAGTACTTC.

This clonotype was counted only a few times. A read error may explain this, as a much larger clone is one base away. The chain links TRBV7-9 to TRBJ2-1; D is uncertain. Germline CDR1 is SEHNR and CDR2 is FQNEAQ (reference sequence). This CDR3 comprises 12 residues. Trimming shortened V by 3 bases and J by 5 bases, and 5 bases separated the two germline ends. CDR3 loop: CASSFEHNEQFF. In DNA, the CDR3 is TGTGCCAGCAGCTTTGAACACAATGAGCAGTTCTTC.

In its sample, this clonotype was seen many times. This chain joins TRBV5-1 and TRBJ1-1; no clear D gene. Germline V lookup: CDR1 SGHRS, CDR2 YFSETQ. V lost 2 bases and J lost 1, with 9 bases in between. The CDR3 is made up of 14 amino acids. The CDR3 reads CASSFRSPNTEAFF. CDR3 sequence (DNA): TGCGCCAGCAGCTTTCGCAGCCCGAACACTGAAGCTTTCTTT. Full variable domain (outside the CDR3, taken from reference TRBV5-1 and TRBJ1-1): KAGVTQTPRYLIKTRGQQVTLSCSPISGHRSVSWYQQTPGQGLQFLFEYFSETQRNKGNFPGRFSGRQFSNSRSEMNVSTLELGDSALYLCASSFRSPNTEAFFGQGTRLTVV.

This clonotype was picked up many times. The rearrangement uses TRBV5-1 and TRBJ2-3; 10 bases are a match to TRBD2. There are 14 residues in the CDR3. CDR1 SGHRS and CDR2 YFSETQ come from the germline V gene. Unmatched junction bases numbered 5, after V lost 6 bases and J lost 4 bases. The CDR3 loop reads CASMGLAGADTQYF. CDR3 nucleotides: TGCGCCAGCATGGGGCTAGCGGGGGCAGATACGCAGTATTTT.

This clonotype has ten or more counts. This chain joins TRBV5-1 and TRBJ1-1; 7 nucleotides line up with TRBD1. Germline loops: CDR1 SGHRS, CDR2 YFSETQ. There are 14 residues in the CDR3. Trimming at V came to 5 bases and at J to 7 bases, leaving 11 bases not matched to a gene. The CDR3 DNA reads TGCGCCAGCAGTTATGACAGGGCCGGTGGTGAAGCTTTCTTT. The encoded protein is CASSYDRAGGEAFF. Full variable domain (outside the CDR3, taken from reference TRBV5-1 and TRBJ1-1): KAGVTQTPRYLIKTRGQQVTLSCSPISGHRSVSWYQQTPGQGLQFLFEYFSETQRNKGNFPGRFSGRQFSNSRSEMNVSTLELGDSALYLCASSYDRAGGEAFFGQGTRLTVV.

The rearrangement links TRBV3-1 to TRBJ2-3, with 8 bases matching TRBD2. The germline V gene has CDR1 LGHDT and CDR2 YNNKEL (reference sequence). The V gene end was trimmed by 3 bases and the J gene end by 1 base; junction bases not matched to a gene: 6. The CDR3 totals 16 residues. CDR3 coding DNA: TGTGCCAGCAGCCAGCTCGCTAGCGGGCGCACAGATACGCAGTATTTT. Its protein product is CASSQLASGRTDTQYF.

This clonotype was recorded many times. This chain joins TRBV9 and TRBJ2-1; the D gene is possibly TRBD2 (6 bases). Germline assignment: CDR1 SGDLS and CDR2 YYNGEE. Between the trimmed V and J ends, which lost 4 bases and 9 bases, there was a span of 17 bases. The length of the CDR3 is 14 residues. CDR3 nucleotides: TGTGCCAGCAGCTTCGGAGGGCCAGGCGGTGAGCAGTTCTTC. Amino acids: CASSFGGPGGEQFF.

Concerning this clonotype itself: A much larger clone differs from this one at a single base, so this may be a read error. As DNA, the CDR3 is TGTGCCAGCAGTCCCGGGACAGGGTTGCGGAGCAAGCAGTACTTC. Protein product: CASSPGTGLRSKQYF. This chain joins TRBV27 and TRBJ2-7, with 9 nucleotides matching TRBD1. J lost 8 bases, V lost 5 bases, and 13 bases had no gene match. CDR3 length: 15 amino acids. Germline CDR1 is MNHEY and CDR2 is SMNVEV (reference sequence).

This clonotype showed up just a few times. The rearrangement links TRBV7-6 to TRBJ2-1, with 9 positions matching TRBD1. The CDR3 runs 16 residues. The trim removed 6 bases at V and 8 bases at J, leaving 14 bases unmatched. Germline-derived CDR1 and CDR2 are SGHVS and FNYEAQ. CDR3 coding DNA: TGTGCCAGCAGAAGAACCGCGGGACAGGGTTTCGATGAGCAGTTCTTC. It encodes CASRRTAGQGFDEQFF.

The V gene is TRBV5-1, the J gene TRBJ2-7; 14 nucleotides line up with TRBD2. This CDR3 comprises 18 residues. Germline CDR1 and CDR2: SGHRS and YFSETQ. The junction had 6 bases not matched to a gene; V was cut back by 1 base and J by 0 bases. The CDR3 sequence: CASSLRLAGGQSSYEQYF. In DNA form, the CDR3 reads TGCGCCAGCAGCTTGCGACTAGCGGGAGGGCAGAGCTCCTACGAGCAGTACTTC.

This clonotype was found a few times. The chain joins TRBV6-1 to TRBJ1-5; TRBD1 is a possible D gene (5 bases). Germline V gene lookup returns CDR1 MNHNS and CDR2 SASEGT. The CDR3 totals 12 residues. The V and J ends lost 2 bases and 11 bases respectively, with 10 bases between them. The CDR3 DNA sequence: TGTGCCAGCAGTGAACAAGGGGCGGCCCAGCATTTT. It codes for CASSEQGAAQHF.

This clonotype was seen at least ten times. The V and J genes are TRBV29-1 and TRBJ2-1, with D hard to call. V was trimmed by 5 bases and J by 0 bases, leaving 5 bases between them. Germline CDR1 is SQVTM and CDR2 is ANQGSEA. The CDR3 runs 12 residues. The CDR3 sequence is CSVRSSYNEQFF. The CDR3 DNA reads as TGCAGCGTTCGGAGCTCCTACAATGAGCAGTTCTTC.

This clonotype has at least ten counts. Germline is not matched at one junction end, which may reflect a read error. The V and J genes are TRBV5-1 and TRBJ2-1; TRBD2 matches 8 bases. The CDR3 spans 13 residues. CDR1 is SGHRS and CDR2 is YFSETQ in the germline V gene. CDR3 nucleotide sequence: TGTGCCAGCAGTTTAAGCGGGAGTAATGAGCAGTTCTTC. Translating it yields CASSLSGSNEQFF.

This clonotype has a count of ten or more. J is TRBJ2-3 and V is TRBV5-5; D is perhaps TRBD1 (6 bases). Germline V gene sequence: CDR1 SGHKS, CDR2 YYEKEE (reference sequence). V lost 3 bases and J 7 bases, leaving 15 bases between the germline ends. The CDR3 runs to 14 residues. The CDR3 protein is CASSSADRRNTQYF. CDR3 in DNA: TGTGCCAGCAGCTCCGCTGACAGGCGGAATACGCAGTATTTT.

This clonotype was seen a few times. The chain is built from TRBV11-1 and TRBJ2-3; 12 bases match TRBD2. Germline V gene data show CDR1 as SGHAT and CDR2 as FQDESV (reference sequence). J lost 7 bases, V lost 4 bases, and 15 bases had no gene match. The CDR3 consists of 18 residues. The CDR3 loop is CASSSSHQGLAGLNTQYF. CDR3 DNA sequence: TGTGCCAGCAGCTCGAGCCACCAGGGACTAGCGGGCCTAAATACGCAGTATTTT.

This clonotype was recorded a few times. The rearrangement links TRBV20-1 to TRBJ2-5, with 12 bases lining up with TRBD2. Germline CDR1 reads DFQATT; CDR2 reads SNEGSKA (reference sequence). The CDR3 has 17 residues. Unmatched junction bases numbered 10, after V lost 0 bases and J lost 5 bases. CDR3 coding DNA: TGCAGTGCTAGAGACCCCCCCGGACTAGCGGGAAAGGAGACCCAGTACTTC. It translates to CSARDPPGLAGKETQYF.

This clonotype was observed at least ten times. The rearrangement joins TRBV15 to TRBJ2-3; TRBD1 or TRBD2 may be the D gene (5 bases each). The CDR3 is 14 amino acids. V lost 0 bases, J lost 4 bases, and 8 bases lay in between. Germline CDR1 is LNHNV and CDR2 is YYDKDF (reference sequence). The CDR3 DNA is TGTGCCACCAGCAGAGATCGGGGCTCAGATACGCAGTATTTT. Translated, it gives CATSRDRGSDTQYF.

This clonotype was observed at least ten times. CDR3 bases: TGTGCCAGCAGTTCCACGGGGGCGAATTCACCCCTCCACTTT. This gives the protein CASSSTGANSPLHF. This chain uses TRBV12-3 or TRBV12-4 with TRBJ1-6; D possibly corresponds to TRBD1 (6 bases). This CDR3 region has 14 residues. Trimming took off 4 bases at V and 7 bases at J, with 11 bases between the two ends.

This clonotype was counted many times. V and J are TRBV10-3 and TRBJ2-7, with D possibly being TRBD2 (6 bases). The length of the CDR3 is 12 residues. Trimming removed 7 bases at V and 7 bases at J, with 14 bases between. Germline loops: CDR1 ENHRY, CDR2 SYGVKD. CDR3 region: CAITPGVGEQYF. In DNA, the CDR3 is TGTGCCATCACCCCGGGAGTGGGGGAGCAGTACTTC.